The 19 T cell receptor beta chains listed next were all sequenced from one sample in a study of blood T cell repertoires in COVID-19. Clones were sequenced by immunoSEQ multiplex PCR, and TCRdb holds only the in-frame ones, with some missing. This sample has 250,000 to 350,000 clones; 70% to 90% occur once, and the top ten carry less than 10%. Sequenced input: peripheral blood. These receptors originate from a man younger than 35 with active or convalescent COVID-19.

This chain connects TRBV27 to TRBJ1-1, with D possibly matching TRBD1 (5 bases). Trimming removed 3 bases at V and 4 bases at J, with 15 bases between. This CDR3 has 15 amino acids. The germline V gene encodes CDR1 MNHEY and CDR2 SMNVEV (reference sequence). This CDR3 is CASSFFTGGGTEAFF. DNA of the CDR3: TGTGCCAGCAGTTTCTTTACCGGGGGGGGCACTGAAGCTTTCTTT.

The chain combines TRBV11-2 with TRBJ2-5; 8 nucleotides agree with TRBD1. From germline, CDR1 is SGHAT and CDR2 FQNNGV. The CDR3 covers 16 residues. V shed 0 bases and J 5 bases; nucleotides not matched to a gene: 8. CDR3 amino acids: CASSLDRGPWAETQYF. In nucleotides, the CDR3 is TGTGCCAGCAGCTTAGACAGGGGGCCCTGGGCGGAGACCCAGTACTTC.

As concerns this clone: A much larger clone differs from this one at a single base, so this may be a read error. The rearrangement joins TRBV12-3 or TRBV12-4 to TRBJ1-5; TRBD1 matches at 7 bases. The CDR3 loop spans 13 amino acids. Trimming removed 1 base from V and 6 bases from J; junction bases left unmatched: 0. The CDR3 spells CASSLGQGQPQHF. The CDR3 DNA sequence: TGTGCCAGCAGTTTAGGACAGGGTCAGCCCCAGCATTTT.

CDR3 nucleotides: TGCGCCAGCAGCCCTAACGCGGGCGGCACCGGGGAGCTGTTTTTT. This codes for CASSPNAGGTGELFF. The chain employs TRBV4-3 and TRBJ2-2; the D gene is possibly TRBD2 (5 bases). The CDR3 contains 15 residues. CDR1 is LGHNA and CDR2 is YSLEER in the germline V gene. V was cut by 4 bases and J by 4 bases, with 13 bases left in between.

This rearrangement joins TRBV12-5 to TRBJ2-3, with D possibly being TRBD1 (6 bases). This CDR3 contains 16 residues. Deletions cut 0 bases from V and 2 bases from J, with 12 bases between. The germline V gene encodes CDR1 LGHNT and CDR2 FRNRAP. The chain's CDR3 is CASGLVPGADTDTQYF. The CDR3 region has the DNA TGTGCTAGTGGTTTGGTCCCAGGGGCAGACACAGATACGCAGTATTTT.

The chain combines TRBV3-1 (or the pseudogene TRBV3-2) with TRBJ1-2, with D hard to call. The CDR3 extends over 13 amino acids. Germline values: CDR1 LGHDT, CDR2 YNNKEL (reference sequence). Trimming pared 3 bases from V and 6 bases from J, leaving 11 bases between. CDR3 sequence (DNA): TGTGCCAGCAGCCAGGCCCAGGCGAATGGCTACACCTTC. It translates to CASSQAQANGYTF.

The chain recombines TRBV7-6 with TRBJ2-7, with 8 bases matching TRBD1. The CDR3 covers 15 residues. The germline gives CDR1 SGHVS, CDR2 FNYEAQ. The J segment lost 3 bases and the V segment lost 5 bases, leaving 9 bases of the junction unmatched. DNA of the CDR3: TGTGCCAGCAGCCCCGGACAGGGAAAGGTCTACGAGCAGTACTTC. Its protein product is CASSPGQGKVYEQYF.

This clone has only one observation. The genes are TRBV19 and TRBJ1-3, with no clear D. Trimming pared 8 bases from V and 0 bases from J, leaving 14 bases between. Germline V gene sequence: CDR1 LNHDA, CDR2 SQIVND (reference sequence). The CDR3 runs to 15 residues. The CDR3 sequence: CASLAGQFSGNTIYF. CDR3 DNA sequence: TGTGCCAGTCTGGCGGGTCAATTCTCTGGAAACACCATATATTTT.

This chain joins TRBV6-6 and TRBJ1-1; TRBD1 matches at 8 bases. Germline CDR1 and CDR2: MNHNY and SVGAGI (reference sequence). The CDR3 is 12 amino acids. With 4 bases clipped from V and 13 bases from J, the junction kept 8 bases outside the gene matches. DNA for the CDR3: TGTGCCAGCAGTTTCGGACAGGGTCCTGATTTCTTT. It codes for CASSFGQGPDFF.

V and J are TRBV5-1 and TRBJ1-1; 9 nucleotides line up with TRBD1. The CDR3 totals 15 residues. The J segment lost 12 bases and the V segment lost 0 bases, leaving 12 bases of the junction unmatched. In germline, CDR1 is SGHRS, CDR2 YFSETQ. The CDR3 loop reads CASSLGDRDFLESFF. For the CDR3, the DNA is TGCGCCAGCAGCTTGGGGGACAGGGATTTTTTGGAGTCTTTCTTT.

This chain connects TRBV4-1 to TRBJ1-6; D is unresolved. The CDR3 totals 16 residues. Per germline, CDR1 MGHRA and CDR2 YSYEKL. V was clipped by 2 bases and J by 3 bases, with 11 bases between them. This CDR3 is CASSQYSENYNSPLHF. The CDR3 nucleotides read TGCGCCAGCAGCCAATACAGTGAGAACTATAATTCACCCCTCCACTTT.

The V gene is TRBV11-3, the J gene TRBJ1-1; D remains ambiguous. The CDR3 is 15 amino acids. The germline V gene has CDR1 SGHNT and CDR2 YENEEA. V was clipped by 5 bases and J by 2 bases, with 15 bases between them. The CDR3: CASSLGSLSNTEAFF. The CDR3 nucleotides are TGTGCCAGCAGCCTAGGGAGCCTATCTAACACTGAAGCTTTCTTT.

The chain uses TRBV5-4 and TRBJ2-6, with D possibly being TRBD2 (6 bases). The CDR3 spans 17 residues. Germline values: CDR1 SGHNT, CDR2 YYREEE (reference sequence). V was clipped by 4 bases and J by 0 bases, with 14 bases between them. The CDR3 is CASSPVEGLSGANVLTF. The CDR3 bases are TGTGCCAGCAGCCCCGTGGAGGGGCTCTCTGGGGCCAACGTCCTGACTTTC.

This clone is a singleton in its sample. The genes are TRBV6-5 and TRBJ2-7, with a weak D call TRBD1 (6 bases). Germline V gene sequence: CDR1 MNHEY, CDR2 SVGAGI. The CDR3 is 14 amino acids. Trimming took 2 bases from V and 5 from J, leaving 13 bases between them. The CDR3 here is CASSYRDIGDEQYF. CDR3 in DNA: TGTGCCAGCAGTTACCGGGACATAGGCGACGAGCAGTACTTC.

The chain uses TRBV10-3 and TRBJ1-1; weak D call: TRBD1 (6 bases). Germline V gene sequence: CDR1 ENHRY, CDR2 SYGVKD. Trimming removed 3 bases from V and 4 bases from J, with 12 bases in between. CDR3 length: 14 amino acids. This CDR3 reads CAISDQDRGTEAFF. CDR3 sequence (DNA): TGTGCCATCAGTGATCAGGACAGAGGCACTGAAGCTTTCTTT.

V usage is TRBV5-5 and J usage is TRBJ1-1; 8 bases agree with TRBD1. The J segment lost 7 bases and the V segment lost 0 bases, leaving 5 bases of the junction unmatched. The germline CDR1 and CDR2 sequences are SGHKS and YYEKEE (reference sequence). The CDR3 loop spans 14 amino acids. As DNA, the CDR3 is TGTGCCAGCAGCTTGGGTCAGGGGGCAAGTGAAGCTTTCTTT. This sequence encodes CASSLGQGASEAFF. Variable domain in full (rest from reference TRBV5-5 and TRBJ1-1): DAGVTQSPTHLIKTRGQQVTLRCSPISGHKSVSWYQQVLGQGPQFIFQYYEKEERGRGNFPDRFSARQFPNYSSELNVNALLLGDSALYLCASSLGQGASEAFFGQGTRLTVV.

The chain couples TRBV19 to TRBJ1-2; unclear D gene. Germline lookup yields CDR1 LNHDA and CDR2 SQIVND (reference sequence). This CDR3 is 16 amino acids long. The V end lost 3 bases, the J end lost 7 bases, and 21 bases lay between the germline ends. The CDR3 sequence: CASSIWSEGGSSGYTF. The CDR3 DNA reads TGTGCCAGTAGTATTTGGAGTGAGGGAGGTAGTAGTGGCTACACCTTC.

The chain is built from TRBV9 and TRBJ1-4; TRBD1 aligns across 9 bases. The CDR3 consists of 16 residues. The germline gives CDR1 SGDLS, CDR2 YYNGEE. V lost 3 bases to trimming and J lost 7 bases; unmatched junction nucleotides: 10. The CDR3 DNA follows: TGTGCCAGCAGCGCCCGGACAGGGGTCTTGAGTGAAAAACTGTTTTTT. Its translation: CASSARTGVLSEKLFF.

This sequence joins TRBV19 and TRBJ1-2; maybe TRBD1 (5 bases). Germline V gives CDR1 LNHDA, CDR2 SQIVND (reference sequence). This CDR3 contains 13 residues. With 9 bases removed from V and 8 bases from J, the gap between germline ends came to 19 bases. CDR3 nucleotide sequence: TGTGCCAGCAACTATCTGGAAGGACAAGGCTACACCTTC. Protein product: CASNYLEGQGYTF.